The following is a T cell receptor (beta chain) sequence with its context. With 0 bases removed from V and 8 bases from J, the gap between germline ends came to 14 bases. This CDR3 region has 14 residues. Germline values: CDR1 SGDLS, CDR2 YYNGEE. This record comes from a study of control samples from healthy donors and cancer patients. Sequencing used immunoSEQ multiplex PCR; TCRdb keeps in-frame clones, though not all of them. The sample carries under 200,000 clones, 96% recorded once. The clonotype comes from a woman in her thirties in good health. The chain combines TRBV9 with TRBJ1-1; no definite D call. The material sequenced was blood. This chain's CDR3 is CASSVAGLPREAFF. The CDR3 region has the DNA TGTGCCAGCAGCGTAGCTGGGCTTCCCAGAGAAGCTTTCTTT.